This T cell receptor beta chain was recorded in a study of graft-versus-host responses after intestinal transplantation. Whole-study context: Isolated intestinal, liver-intestinal, or multivisceral transplants were what recipients had. Each recipient received anti-thymocyte globulin induction, then tacrolimus and steroids for roughly 3 years. Study-wide findings and caveats: Investigators detected GvH clones in recipient marrow, with some emerging earlier in ileum or blood. Individuals carrying graft-donor T cell macrochimerism showed high graft-versus-host to host-versus-graft clonal ratios in allografts.

This clone showed up just a few times. Its specificity is not known. Clones were read by immunoSEQ multiplex PCR, and TCRdb kept only the in-frame ones, dropping some. The repertoire holds 80,000 to 95,000 clones, with 88% as singletons. Material: unstimulated CD4+ T cells sorted from spleen or lymph node cells, obtained before transplant. This receptor was taken from a human donor who was the organ donor for an intestinal transplant.

This chain's CDR3 is CASSQDWGGLVGYTF. CDR3 nucleotide sequence: TGCGCCAGCAGCCAAGATTGGGGGGGGCTGGTTGGCTACACCTTC. J is TRBJ1-2 and V is TRBV4-1, with D possibly TRBD1 on 6 matching bases. The V end was cut by 0 bases, the J end by 7 bases, with 15 bases between. CDR3 length: 15 residues. The germline V gene encodes CDR1 MGHRA and CDR2 YSYEKL.